One T cell receptor beta chain is described in this entry. Its antigen is undetermined. These data belong to a study of tumor-infiltrating lymphocytes in localized non-small cell lung cancer. Overall study results and limits: No T-cell fraction difference was seen between IM1 and IM2 tumors.

Clones were read by immunoSEQ multiplex PCR, and TCRdb kept only the in-frame ones, dropping some. The profile shows 5,500 to 8,000 clones, less than 75% of them singletons. J lost 4 bases, V lost 6 bases, and 9 bases had no gene match. The CDR3 runs 14 residues. The germline V gene encodes CDR1 GTSNPN and CDR2 SVGIG (reference sequence). This chain connects TRBV30 to TRBJ1-5; 7 positions match TRBD1. Source material: lung tumor tissue. The source is a human donor with non-small cell lung cancer. The CDR3 protein is CACQGRGLNQPQHF. Written as DNA, the CDR3 is TGTGCCTGCCAAGGGAGGGGGCTGAATCAGCCCCAGCATTTT.